This TCR beta chain appears in the sequencing data of a study of blood T cell repertoires in COVID-19. Study context: Specimens from acute and convalescent COVID-19 originated in the United States, Italy and Spain. PBMCs, B-cell-depleted T cells, or T cells provided the cDNA or gDNA that made up the material.

How the authors handled the data: Scientists estimated how many nucleated cells there were by amplifying reference gene primers. Profiled with immunoSEQ multiplex PCR; TCRdb holds only in-frame clones, not every one. V and J calls and clone size are copied from that table; D and trimming were computed from the DNA. The table records 60,000 to 85,000 clones, 83% of them present only once. V was clipped by 5 bases and J by 0 bases; unmatched bases: 6. CDR1 and CDR2 from the germline V gene are MNHEY and SMNVEV (reference sequence). The CDR3 is 16 amino acids. The chain recombines TRBV27 with TRBJ2-4; 8 bases are shared with TRBD2. This sequence was found in a man older than 75 with acute or convalescent COVID-19. Sequencing was carried out using peripheral blood. The CDR3 sequence is CASSLLAGGAKNIQYF. DNA of the CDR3: TGTGCCAGCAGTCTTCTAGCGGGCGGAGCCAAAAACATTCAGTACTTC.